This T cell receptor beta chain emerged from a study of T cell responses to AZD1222 COVID-19 vaccine. About this clone itself: No antigen is known for it.

Study-wide points: Among spike-specific TCRs, nearly half reportedly target unmutated variant regions.

The CDR3 runs 12 residues. Deletions cut 8 bases from V and 0 bases from J, with 8 bases between. Germline loops: CDR1 MNHEY, CDR2 SVGAGI. This table comes from immunoSEQ multiplex PCR, and its TCRdb copy is limited to in-frame clones, with some not included. The sample records some 110,000 clones, around nine tenths being singletons. The sequence came from an adult who received the AZD1222 COVID-19 vaccine. The chain has TRBV6-5 and TRBJ2-7, with D unresolved. The specimen comprised peripheral blood, sampled 28 days after the second AZD1222 dose. The CDR3 spells CASARSSYEQYF. CDR3 nucleotide sequence: TGTGCCAGCGCCAGGAGCTCCTACGAGCAGTACTTC.